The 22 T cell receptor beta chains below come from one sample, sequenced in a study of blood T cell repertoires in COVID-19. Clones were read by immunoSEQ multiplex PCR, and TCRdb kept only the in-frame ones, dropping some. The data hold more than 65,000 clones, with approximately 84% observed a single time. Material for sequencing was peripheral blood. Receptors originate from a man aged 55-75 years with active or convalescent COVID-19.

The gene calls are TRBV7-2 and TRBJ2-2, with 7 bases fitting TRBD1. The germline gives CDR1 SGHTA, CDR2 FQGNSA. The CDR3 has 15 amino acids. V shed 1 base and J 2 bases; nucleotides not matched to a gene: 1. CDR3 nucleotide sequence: TGTGCCAGCAGCTTAGGAGGGGGCAACACCGGGGAGCTGTTTTTT. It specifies CASSLGGGNTGELFF.

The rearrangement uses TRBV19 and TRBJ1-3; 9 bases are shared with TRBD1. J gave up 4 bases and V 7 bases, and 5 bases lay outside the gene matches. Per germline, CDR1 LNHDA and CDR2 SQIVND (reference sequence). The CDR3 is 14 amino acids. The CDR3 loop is CASTPGQGGNTIYF. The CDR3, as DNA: TGTGCCAGTACCCCGGGACAGGGAGGAAACACCATATATTTT.

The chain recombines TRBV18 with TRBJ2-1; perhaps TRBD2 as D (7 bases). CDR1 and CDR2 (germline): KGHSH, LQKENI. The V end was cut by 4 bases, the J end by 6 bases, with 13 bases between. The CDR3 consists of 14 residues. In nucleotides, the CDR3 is TGTGCCAGCTCACGGGGGGGCCTAATCAATGAGCAGTTCTTC. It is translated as CASSRGGLINEQFF.

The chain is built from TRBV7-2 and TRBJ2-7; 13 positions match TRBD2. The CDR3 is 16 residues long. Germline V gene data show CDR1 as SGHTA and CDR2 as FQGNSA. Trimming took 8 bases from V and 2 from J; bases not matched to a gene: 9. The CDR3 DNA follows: TGTGCCAGCGGATTGACTAGCGGGGGGACCGCCTACGAGCAGTACTTC. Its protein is CASGLTSGGTAYEQYF. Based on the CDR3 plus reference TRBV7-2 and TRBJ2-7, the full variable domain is GAGVSQSPSNKVTEKGKDVELRCDPISGHTALYWYRQSLGQGLEFLIYFQGNSAPDKSGLPSDRFSAERTGGSVSTLTIQRTQQEDSAVYLCASGLTSGGTAYEQYFGPGTRLTVT.

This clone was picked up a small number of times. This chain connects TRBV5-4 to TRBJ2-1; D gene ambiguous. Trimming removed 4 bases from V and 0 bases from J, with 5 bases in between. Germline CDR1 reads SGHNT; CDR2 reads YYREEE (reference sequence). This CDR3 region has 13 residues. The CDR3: CASSTLSYNEQFF. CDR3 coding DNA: TGTGCCAGCAGCACTCTCTCCTACAATGAGCAGTTCTTC.

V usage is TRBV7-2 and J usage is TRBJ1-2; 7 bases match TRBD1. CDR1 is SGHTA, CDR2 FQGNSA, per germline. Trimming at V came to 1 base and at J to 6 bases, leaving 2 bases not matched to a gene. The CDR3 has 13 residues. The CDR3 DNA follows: TGTGCCAGCAGCTTAGGACAGGGACATGGCTACACCTTC. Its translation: CASSLGQGHGYTF.

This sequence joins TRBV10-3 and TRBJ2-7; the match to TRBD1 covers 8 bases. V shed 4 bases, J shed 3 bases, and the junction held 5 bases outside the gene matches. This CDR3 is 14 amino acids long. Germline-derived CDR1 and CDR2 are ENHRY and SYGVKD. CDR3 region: CAISAGTGYYEQYF. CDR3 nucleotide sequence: TGTGCCATCAGTGCCGGGACAGGTTACTACGAGCAGTACTTC.

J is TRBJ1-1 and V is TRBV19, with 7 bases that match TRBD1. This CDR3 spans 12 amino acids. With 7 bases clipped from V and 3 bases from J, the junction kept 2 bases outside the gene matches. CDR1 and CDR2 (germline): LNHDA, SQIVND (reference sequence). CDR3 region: CASTRGHTEAFF. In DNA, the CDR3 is TGTGCCAGTACAAGGGGGCACACTGAAGCTTTCTTT.

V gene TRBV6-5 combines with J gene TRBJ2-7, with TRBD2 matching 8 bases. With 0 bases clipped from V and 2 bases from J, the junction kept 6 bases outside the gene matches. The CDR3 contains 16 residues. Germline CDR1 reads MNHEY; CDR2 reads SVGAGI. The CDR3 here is CASSYSPAGGPYEQYF. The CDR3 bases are TGTGCCAGCAGTTACTCGCCGGCGGGAGGTCCCTACGAGCAGTACTTC.

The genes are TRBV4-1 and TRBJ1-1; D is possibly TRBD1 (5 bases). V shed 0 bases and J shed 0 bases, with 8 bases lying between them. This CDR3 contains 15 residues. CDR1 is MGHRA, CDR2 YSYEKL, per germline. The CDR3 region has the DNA TGCGCCAGCAGCCAAGAGCAGGGCCTGAACACTGAAGCTTTCTTT. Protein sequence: CASSQEQGLNTEAFF.

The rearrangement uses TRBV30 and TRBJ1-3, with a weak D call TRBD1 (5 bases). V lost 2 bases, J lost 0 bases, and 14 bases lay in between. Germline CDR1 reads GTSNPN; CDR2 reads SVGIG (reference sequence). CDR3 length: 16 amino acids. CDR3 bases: TGTGCCTGGAGTTATTCCGGGGGGGGCTCTGGAAACACCATATATTTT. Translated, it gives CAWSYSGGGSGNTIYF.

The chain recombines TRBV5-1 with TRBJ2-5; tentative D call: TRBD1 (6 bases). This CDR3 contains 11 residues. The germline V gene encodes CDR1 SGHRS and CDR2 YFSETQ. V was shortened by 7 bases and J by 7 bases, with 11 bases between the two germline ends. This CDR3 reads CASDQGGTQYF. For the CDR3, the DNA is TGCGCCAGCGACCAAGGGGGGACCCAGTACTTC. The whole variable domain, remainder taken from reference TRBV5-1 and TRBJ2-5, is KAGVTQTPRYLIKTRGQQVTLSCSPISGHRSVSWYQQTPGQGLQFLFEYFSETQRNKGNFPGRFSGRQFSNSRSEMNVSTLELGDSALYLCASDQGGTQYFGPGTRLLVL.

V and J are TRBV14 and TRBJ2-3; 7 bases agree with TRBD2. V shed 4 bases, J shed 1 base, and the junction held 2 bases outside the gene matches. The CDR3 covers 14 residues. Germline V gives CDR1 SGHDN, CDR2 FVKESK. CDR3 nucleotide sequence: TGTGCCAGCAGCCCCCTAGCGGGCACAGATACGCAGTATTTT. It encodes CASSPLAGTDTQYF.

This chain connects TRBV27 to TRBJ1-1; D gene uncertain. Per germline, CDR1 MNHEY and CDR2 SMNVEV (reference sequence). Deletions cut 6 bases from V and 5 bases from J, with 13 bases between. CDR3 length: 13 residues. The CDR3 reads CASSPNPWTEAFF. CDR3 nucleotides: TGTGCCAGCAGCCCTAACCCTTGGACTGAAGCTTTCTTT.

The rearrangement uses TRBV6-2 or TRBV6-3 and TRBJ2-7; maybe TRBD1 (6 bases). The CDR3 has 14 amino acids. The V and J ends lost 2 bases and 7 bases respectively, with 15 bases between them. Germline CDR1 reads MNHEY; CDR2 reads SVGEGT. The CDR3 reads CASSYDGTPLEQYF. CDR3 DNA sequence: TGTGCCAGCAGTTACGACGGGACACCGTTAGAGCAGTACTTC.

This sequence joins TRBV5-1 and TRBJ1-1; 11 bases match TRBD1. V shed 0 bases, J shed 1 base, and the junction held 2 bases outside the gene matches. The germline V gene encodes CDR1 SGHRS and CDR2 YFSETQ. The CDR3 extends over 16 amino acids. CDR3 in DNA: TGCGCCAGCAGCTTGGGTGGGACAGGGGGGAACACTGAAGCTTTCTTT. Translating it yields CASSLGGTGGNTEAFF.

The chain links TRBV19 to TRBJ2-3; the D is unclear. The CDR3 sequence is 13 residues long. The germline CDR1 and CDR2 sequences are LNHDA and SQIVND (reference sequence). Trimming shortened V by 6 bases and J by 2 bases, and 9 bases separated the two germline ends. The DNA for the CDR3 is TGTGCCAGTAGCCCGGGTCACACAGATACGCAGTATTTT. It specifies CASSPGHTDTQYF.

The CDR3 region has the DNA TGTGCCAGCAGAGGACAGGGACACAATCAGCCCCAGCATTTT. This gives the protein CASRGQGHNQPQHF. J is TRBJ1-5 and V is TRBV6-5; TRBD1 aligns across 8 bases. Unmatched junction bases numbered 4, after V lost 6 bases and J lost 3 bases. This CDR3 is 14 amino acids long. In germline, CDR1 is MNHEY, CDR2 SVGAGI.

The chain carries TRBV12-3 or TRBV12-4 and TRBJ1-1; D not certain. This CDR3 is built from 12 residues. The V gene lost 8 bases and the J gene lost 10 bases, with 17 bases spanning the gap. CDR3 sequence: CASGEGTQGAFF. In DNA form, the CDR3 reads TGTGCCAGCGGCGAGGGCACCCAAGGAGCTTTCTTT.

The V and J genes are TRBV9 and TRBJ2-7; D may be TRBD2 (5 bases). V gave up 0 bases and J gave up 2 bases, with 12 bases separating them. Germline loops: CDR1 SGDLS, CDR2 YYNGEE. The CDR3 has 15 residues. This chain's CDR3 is CASSVDPGFTYEQYF. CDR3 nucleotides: TGTGCCAGCAGCGTAGACCCGGGGTTTACCTACGAGCAGTACTTC.

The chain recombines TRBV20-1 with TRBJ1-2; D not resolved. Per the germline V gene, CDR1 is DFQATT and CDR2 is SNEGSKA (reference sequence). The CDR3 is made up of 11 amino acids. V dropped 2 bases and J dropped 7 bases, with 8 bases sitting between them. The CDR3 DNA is TGCAGTGCTAGACCCCGCGGTGGCTACACCTTC. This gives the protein CSARPRGGYTF.

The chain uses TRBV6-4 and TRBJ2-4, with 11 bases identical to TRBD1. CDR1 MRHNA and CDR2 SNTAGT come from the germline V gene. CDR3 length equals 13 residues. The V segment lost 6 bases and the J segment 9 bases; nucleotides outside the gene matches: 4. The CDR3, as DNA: TGTGCCAGCAGCGACGGGACAGGGGGCATTCAGTACTTC. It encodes CASSDGTGGIQYF.